This TCR beta chain was identified in a study of blood T cells in healthy people across ages. Whole-study findings and limits: In the absence of known donor CMV status, changes in expanded clonotypes were possibly confounded.

J lost 1 base, V lost 7 bases, and 6 bases had no gene match. Germline CDR1 is MNHNS and CDR2 is SASEGT. There are 15 residues in the CDR3. Each sample yielded at least 6 million isolated PBMCs. Every sample gave at least 5.5 micrograms of total RNA when it was extracted. The second PCR ran about 6 to 12 cycles with a sample-barcoded 5' primer and J-beta primers. TCRdb analysed the 5' RACE reads with MiXCR anew, one entry per CDR3 protein. The sample gives 800,000 or so distinct CDR3 sequences, roughly 60% of which show up once; about a quarter is in the top ten. This clonotype was observed a few times. Antigen specificity is unknown.

This chain links TRBV6-1 with TRBJ2-7, with 11 bases fitting TRBD1. The receptor's source is a man aged 30 to 45 in good health. Input material: blood. The CDR3 DNA is TGTGCCAGCAAACCCGGGACAGGGGGATCCTACGAGCAGTACTTC. Its protein product is CASKPGTGGSYEQYF.